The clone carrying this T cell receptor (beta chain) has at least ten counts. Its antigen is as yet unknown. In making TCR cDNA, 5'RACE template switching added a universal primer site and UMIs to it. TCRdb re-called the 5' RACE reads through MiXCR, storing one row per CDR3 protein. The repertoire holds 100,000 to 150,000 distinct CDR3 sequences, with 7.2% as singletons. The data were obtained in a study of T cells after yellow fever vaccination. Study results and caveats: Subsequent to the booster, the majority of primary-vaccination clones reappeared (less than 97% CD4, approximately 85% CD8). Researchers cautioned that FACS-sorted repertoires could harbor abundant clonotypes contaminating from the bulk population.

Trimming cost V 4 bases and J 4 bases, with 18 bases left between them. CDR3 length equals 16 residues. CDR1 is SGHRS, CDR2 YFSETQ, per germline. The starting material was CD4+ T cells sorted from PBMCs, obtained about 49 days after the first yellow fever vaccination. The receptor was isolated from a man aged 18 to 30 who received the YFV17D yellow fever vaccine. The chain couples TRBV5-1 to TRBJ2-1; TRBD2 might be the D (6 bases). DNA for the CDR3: TGCGCCAGCAGCCCGGGACTCCACTCGTTGTACAATGAGCAGTTCTTC. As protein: CASSPGLHSLYNEQFF.